This TCR beta chain emerged from a study of low-dose radiotherapy and immunotherapy resistance in tumors. At the level of the study: Those assigned to Cohort 2 were treated with 1 Gy per fraction every two weeks (13 Gy in total over 26 weeks). Oral aspirin at 300 mg was taken daily by patients for four cycles, beginning on cycle 1 day 1.

This clonotype came up a few times. One base away lies a much larger clone, so this may be a sequencing read error. V trimming: 5 bases; J trimming: 9 bases; junction bases outside the gene matches: 7. The CDR3 contains 13 residues. Indicated time point: after trial treatment. Stated treatment: LDRT plus nivolumab, ipilimumab, low-dose cyclophosphamide and aspirin (RACIN trial). First-strand cDNA used TRAV- and TRBV-specific primers, covering alpha and beta chains. TCR amplification involved about 20 PCR cycles with a constant-region primer and V-primer adapter. TCRdb used MiXCR to reprocess the reads, holding one entry per CDR3 protein. The data show around 100,000 distinct CDR3 sequences, around a fifth seen once.

Sequences were derived from PBMCs, sampled after low-dose radiotherapy plus immunotherapy. This TCR was recovered from a female donor with ovarian cancer. The genes are TRBV12-3 or TRBV12-4 and TRBJ2-1; TRBD2 matches at 7 bases. This CDR3 reads CASSARLAREQFF. CDR3 DNA: TGTGCCAGCAGTGCCAGACTAGCCCGTGAGCAGTTCTTC.